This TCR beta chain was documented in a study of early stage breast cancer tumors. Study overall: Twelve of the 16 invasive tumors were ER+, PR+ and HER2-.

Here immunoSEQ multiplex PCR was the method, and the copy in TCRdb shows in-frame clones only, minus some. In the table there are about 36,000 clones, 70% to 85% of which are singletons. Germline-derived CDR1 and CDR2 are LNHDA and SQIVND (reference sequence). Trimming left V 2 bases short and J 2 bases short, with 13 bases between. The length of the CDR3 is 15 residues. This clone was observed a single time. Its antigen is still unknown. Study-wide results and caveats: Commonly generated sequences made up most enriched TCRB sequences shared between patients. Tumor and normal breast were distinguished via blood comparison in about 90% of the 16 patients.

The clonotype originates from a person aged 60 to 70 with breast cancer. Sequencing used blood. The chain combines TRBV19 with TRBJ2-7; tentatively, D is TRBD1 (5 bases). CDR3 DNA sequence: TGTGCCAGTAGTATAACAGGTATGCGAACCTACGAGCAGTACTTC. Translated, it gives CASSITGMRTYEQYF.